This T cell receptor beta chain is drawn from a study of blood T cells in healthy people across ages. The CDR3 is made up of 13 amino acids. Per germline, CDR1 SNHLY and CDR2 FYNNEI. V trimming: 8 bases; J trimming: 7 bases; junction bases outside the gene matches: 8. PCR was performed a second time for about 7 to 12 cycles using a sample-barcoded 5' primer and a J-beta primer mix. TCRdb recomputed calls from the 5' RACE reads with MiXCR, one row per CDR3 protein. Among some 1,800,000 distinct CDR3 sequences listed, 35% to 50% were seen once. Sequenced sample: blood. The chain has TRBV2 and TRBJ2-1; 7 bases line up with TRBD1. The sequence was obtained from a human donor in good health. In nucleotides, the CDR3 is TGTGCCAGCGTAGCCGGGACAGAGAATGAGCAGTTCTTC. Its protein is CASVAGTENEQFF.